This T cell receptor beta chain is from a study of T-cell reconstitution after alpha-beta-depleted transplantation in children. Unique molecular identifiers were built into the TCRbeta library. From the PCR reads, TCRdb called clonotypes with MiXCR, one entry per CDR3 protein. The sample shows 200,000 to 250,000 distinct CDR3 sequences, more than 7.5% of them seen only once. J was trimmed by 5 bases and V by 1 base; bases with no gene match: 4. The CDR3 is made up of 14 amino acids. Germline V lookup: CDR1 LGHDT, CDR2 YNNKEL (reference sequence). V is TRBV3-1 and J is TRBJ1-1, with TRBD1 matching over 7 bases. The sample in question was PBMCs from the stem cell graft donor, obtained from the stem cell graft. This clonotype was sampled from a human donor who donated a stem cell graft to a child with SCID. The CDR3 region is CASSQVPDRTEAFF. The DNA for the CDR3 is TGTGCCAGCAGCCAAGTGCCGGACAGGACTGAAGCTTTCTTT.